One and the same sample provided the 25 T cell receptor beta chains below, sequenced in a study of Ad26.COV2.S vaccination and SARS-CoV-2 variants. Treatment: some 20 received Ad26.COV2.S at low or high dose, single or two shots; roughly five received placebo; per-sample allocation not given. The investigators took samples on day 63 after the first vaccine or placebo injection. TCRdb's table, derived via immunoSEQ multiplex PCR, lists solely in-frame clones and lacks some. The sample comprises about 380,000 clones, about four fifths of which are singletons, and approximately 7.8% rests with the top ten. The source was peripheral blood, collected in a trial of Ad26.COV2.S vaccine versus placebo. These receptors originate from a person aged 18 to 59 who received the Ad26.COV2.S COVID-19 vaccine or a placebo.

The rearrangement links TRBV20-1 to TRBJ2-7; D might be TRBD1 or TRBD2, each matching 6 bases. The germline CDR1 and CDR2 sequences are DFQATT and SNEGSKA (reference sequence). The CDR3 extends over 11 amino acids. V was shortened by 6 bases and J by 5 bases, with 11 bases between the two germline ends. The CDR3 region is CSARGAHEQYF. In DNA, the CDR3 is TGCAGTGCGAGGGGGGCCCACGAGCAGTACTTC.

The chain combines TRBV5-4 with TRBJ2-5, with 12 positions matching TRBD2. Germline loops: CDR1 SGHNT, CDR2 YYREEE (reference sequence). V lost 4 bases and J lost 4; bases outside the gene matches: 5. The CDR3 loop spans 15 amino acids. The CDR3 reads CASSRLAGARETQYF. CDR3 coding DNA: TGTGCCAGCAGCCGACTAGCGGGGGCGCGAGAGACCCAGTACTTC.

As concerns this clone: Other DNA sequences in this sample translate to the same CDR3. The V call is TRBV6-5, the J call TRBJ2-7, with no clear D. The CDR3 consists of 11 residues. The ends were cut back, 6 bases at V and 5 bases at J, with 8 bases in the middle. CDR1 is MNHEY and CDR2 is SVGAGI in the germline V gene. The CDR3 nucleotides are TGTGCCAGCAGCCCAGGTCACGAGCAGTACTTC. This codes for CASSPGHEQYF.

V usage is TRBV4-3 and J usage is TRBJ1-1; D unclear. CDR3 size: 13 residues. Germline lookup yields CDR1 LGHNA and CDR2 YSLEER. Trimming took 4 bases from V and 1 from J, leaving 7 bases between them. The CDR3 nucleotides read TGCGCCAGCAGCCCCATAGCGAACACTGAAGCTTTCTTT. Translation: CASSPIANTEAFF.

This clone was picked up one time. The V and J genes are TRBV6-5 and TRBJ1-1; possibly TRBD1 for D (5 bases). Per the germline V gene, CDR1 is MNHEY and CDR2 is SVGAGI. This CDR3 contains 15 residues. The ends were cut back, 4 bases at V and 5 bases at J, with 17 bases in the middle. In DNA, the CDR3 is TGTGCCAGCAGTTTGGTAGGGGTGATAAGGACTGAAGCTTTCTTT. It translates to CASSLVGVIRTEAFF.

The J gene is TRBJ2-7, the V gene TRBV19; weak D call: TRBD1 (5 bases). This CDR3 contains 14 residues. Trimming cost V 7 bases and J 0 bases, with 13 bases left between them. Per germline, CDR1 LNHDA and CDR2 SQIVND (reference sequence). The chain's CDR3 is CASMGRVNSYEQYF. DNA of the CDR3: TGTGCCAGTATGGGCAGGGTCAACTCCTACGAGCAGTACTTC.

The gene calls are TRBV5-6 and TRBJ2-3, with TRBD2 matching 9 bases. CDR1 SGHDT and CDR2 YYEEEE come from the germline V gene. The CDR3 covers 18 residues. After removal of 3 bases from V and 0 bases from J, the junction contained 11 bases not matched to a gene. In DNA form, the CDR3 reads TGTGCCAGCAGCTACCGACTAGCGGATCTCTCTAGCACAGATACGCAGTATTTT. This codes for CASSYRLADLSSTDTQYF.

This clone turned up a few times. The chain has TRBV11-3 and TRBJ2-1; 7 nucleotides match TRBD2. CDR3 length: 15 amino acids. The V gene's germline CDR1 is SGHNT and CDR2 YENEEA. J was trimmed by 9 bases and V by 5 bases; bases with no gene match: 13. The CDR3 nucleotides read TGTGCCAGCAGCCTGCGGACTAGGATCGCCGTTGAGCAGTTCTTC. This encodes CASSLRTRIAVEQFF. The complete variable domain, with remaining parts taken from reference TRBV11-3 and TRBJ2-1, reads EAGVVQSPRYKIIEKKQPVAFWCNPISGHNTLYWYLQNLGQGPELLIRYENEEAVDDSQLPKDRFSAERLKGVDSTLKIQPAELGDSAVYLCASSLRTRIAVEQFFGPGTRLTVL.

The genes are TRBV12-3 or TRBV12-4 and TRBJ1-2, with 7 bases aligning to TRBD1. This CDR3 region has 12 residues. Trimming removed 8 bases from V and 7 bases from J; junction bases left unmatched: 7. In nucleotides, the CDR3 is TGTGCCAGCGGCGACAGGGTCGCTGGCTACACCTTC. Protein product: CASGDRVAGYTF.

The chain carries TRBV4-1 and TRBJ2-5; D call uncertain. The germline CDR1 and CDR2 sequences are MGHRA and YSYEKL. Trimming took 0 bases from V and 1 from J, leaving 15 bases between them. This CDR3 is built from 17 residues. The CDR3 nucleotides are TGCGCCAGCAGCCAAGATGGGGTCACCACCTTCCAAGAGACCCAGTACTTC. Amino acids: CASSQDGVTTFQETQYF.

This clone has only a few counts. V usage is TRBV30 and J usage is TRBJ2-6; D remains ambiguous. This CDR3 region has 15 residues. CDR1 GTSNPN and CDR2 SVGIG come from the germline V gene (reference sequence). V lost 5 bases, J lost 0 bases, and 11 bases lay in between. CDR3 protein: CAWLGGNSGANVLTF. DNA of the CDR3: TGTGCCTGGCTAGGCGGCAACTCTGGGGCCAACGTCCTGACTTTC.

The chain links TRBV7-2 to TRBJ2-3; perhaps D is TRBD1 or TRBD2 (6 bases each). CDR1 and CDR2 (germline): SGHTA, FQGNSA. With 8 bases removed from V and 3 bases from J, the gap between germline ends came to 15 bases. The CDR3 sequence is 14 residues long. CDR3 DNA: TGTGCCAGCCGCCGTCGGGGGCTGACAGATACGCAGTATTTT. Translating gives CASRRRGLTDTQYF.

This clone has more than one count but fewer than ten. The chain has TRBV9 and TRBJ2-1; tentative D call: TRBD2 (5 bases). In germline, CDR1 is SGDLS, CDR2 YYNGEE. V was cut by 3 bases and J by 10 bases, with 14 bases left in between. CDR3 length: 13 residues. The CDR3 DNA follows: TGTGCCAGCAGCGCCGGTACGAGAGGGGAGCAGTTCTTC. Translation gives CASSAGTRGEQFF.

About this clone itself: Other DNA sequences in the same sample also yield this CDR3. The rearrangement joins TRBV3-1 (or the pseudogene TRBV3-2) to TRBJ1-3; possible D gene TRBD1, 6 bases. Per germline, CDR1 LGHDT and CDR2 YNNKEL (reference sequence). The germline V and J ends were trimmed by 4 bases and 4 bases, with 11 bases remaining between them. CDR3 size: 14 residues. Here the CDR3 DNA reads TGTGCCAGCAGCCCCAGGGGTTCCGGAAACACCATATATTTT. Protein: CASSPRGSGNTIYF.

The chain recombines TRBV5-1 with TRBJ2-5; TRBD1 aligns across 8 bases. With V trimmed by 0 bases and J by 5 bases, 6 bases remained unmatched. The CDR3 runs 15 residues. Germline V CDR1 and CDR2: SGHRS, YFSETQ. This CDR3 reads CASSLVTGVPETQYF. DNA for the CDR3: TGCGCCAGCAGCTTGGTGACAGGGGTTCCTGAGACCCAGTACTTC.

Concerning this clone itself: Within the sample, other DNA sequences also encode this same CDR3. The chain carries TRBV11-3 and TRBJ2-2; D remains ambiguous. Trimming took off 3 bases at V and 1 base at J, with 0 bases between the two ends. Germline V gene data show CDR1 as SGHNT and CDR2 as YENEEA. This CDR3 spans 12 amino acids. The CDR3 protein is CASSLNTGELFF. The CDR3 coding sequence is TGTGCCAGCAGCTTGAACACCGGGGAGCTGTTTTTT.

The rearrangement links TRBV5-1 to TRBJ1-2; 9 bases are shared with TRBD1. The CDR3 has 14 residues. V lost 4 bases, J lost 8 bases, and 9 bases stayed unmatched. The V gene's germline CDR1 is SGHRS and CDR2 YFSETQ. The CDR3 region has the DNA TGCGCCAGCAGCCCTACAGGGGGCAACTTCGGCTACACCTTC. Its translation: CASSPTGGNFGYTF. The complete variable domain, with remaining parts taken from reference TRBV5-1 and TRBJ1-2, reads KAGVTQTPRYLIKTRGQQVTLSCSPISGHRSVSWYQQTPGQGLQFLFEYFSETQRNKGNFPGRFSGRQFSNSRSEMNVSTLELGDSALYLCASSPTGGNFGYTFGSGTRLTVV.

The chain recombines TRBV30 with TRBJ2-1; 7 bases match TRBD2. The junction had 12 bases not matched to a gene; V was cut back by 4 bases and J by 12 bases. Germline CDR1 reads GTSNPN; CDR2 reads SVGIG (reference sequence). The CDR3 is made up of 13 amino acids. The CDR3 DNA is TGTGCCTGGACCCTGGACTTCGCGGGGGTGCAGTTCTTC. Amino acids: CAWTLDFAGVQFF.

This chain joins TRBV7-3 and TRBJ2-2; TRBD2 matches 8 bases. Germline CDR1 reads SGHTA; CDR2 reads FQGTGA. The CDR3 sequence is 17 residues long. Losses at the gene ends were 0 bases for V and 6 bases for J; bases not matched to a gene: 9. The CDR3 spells CASSLTSGALIPGELFF. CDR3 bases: TGTGCCAGCAGCTTAACTAGCGGGGCACTTATCCCCGGGGAGCTGTTTTTT.

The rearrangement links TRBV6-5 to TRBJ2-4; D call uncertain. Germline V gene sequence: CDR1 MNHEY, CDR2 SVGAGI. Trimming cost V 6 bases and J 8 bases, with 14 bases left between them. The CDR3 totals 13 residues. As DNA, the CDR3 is TGTGCCAGCAGCAGAGAGCGCCGTGACATTCAGTACTTC. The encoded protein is CASSRERRDIQYF.

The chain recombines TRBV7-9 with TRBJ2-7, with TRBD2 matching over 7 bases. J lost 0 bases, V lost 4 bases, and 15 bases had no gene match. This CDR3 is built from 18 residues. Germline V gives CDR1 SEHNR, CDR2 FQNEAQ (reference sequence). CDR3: CASSSRASGDLSSYEQYF. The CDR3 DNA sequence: TGTGCCAGCAGCTCTCGGGCCAGCGGGGATCTGAGCTCCTACGAGCAGTACTTC.

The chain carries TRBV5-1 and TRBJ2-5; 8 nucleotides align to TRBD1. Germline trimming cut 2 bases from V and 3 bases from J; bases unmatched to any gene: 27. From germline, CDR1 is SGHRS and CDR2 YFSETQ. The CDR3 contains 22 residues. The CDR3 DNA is TGCGCCAGCAGCTTTGGACCCGGGACAGGTCGACTTCATCGGCGTTCGAAAGAGACCCAGTACTTC. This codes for CASSFGPGTGRLHRRSKETQYF. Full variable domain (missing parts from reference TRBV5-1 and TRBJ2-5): KAGVTQTPRYLIKTRGQQVTLSCSPISGHRSVSWYQQTPGQGLQFLFEYFSETQRNKGNFPGRFSGRQFSNSRSEMNVSTLELGDSALYLCASSFGPGTGRLHRRSKETQYFGPGTRLLVL.

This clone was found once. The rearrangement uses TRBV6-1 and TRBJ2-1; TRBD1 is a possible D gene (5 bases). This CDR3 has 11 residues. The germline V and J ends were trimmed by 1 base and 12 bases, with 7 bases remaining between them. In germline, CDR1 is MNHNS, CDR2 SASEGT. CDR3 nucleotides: TGTGCCAGCAGTGAAGGGGGCGGGCAGTTCTTC. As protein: CASSEGGGQFF.

The CDR3 DNA reads as TGTGCCAGCAGCTTAAGTCTGAGCGAGCAGTACTTC. It is translated as CASSLSLSEQYF. The gene calls are TRBV13 and TRBJ2-7; D is uncertain. Trimming stripped 2 bases from V and 6 bases from J, with 8 bases between. The CDR3 spans 12 residues. Per germline, CDR1 PRHDT and CDR2 FYEKMQ (reference sequence).

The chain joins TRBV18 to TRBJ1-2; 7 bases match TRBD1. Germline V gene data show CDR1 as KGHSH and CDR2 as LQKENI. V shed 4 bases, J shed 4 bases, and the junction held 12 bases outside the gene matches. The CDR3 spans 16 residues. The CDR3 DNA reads TGTGCCAGCTCACTGGGGGACAGCGGAGGACTCTATGGCTACACCTTC. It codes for CASSLGDSGGLYGYTF.